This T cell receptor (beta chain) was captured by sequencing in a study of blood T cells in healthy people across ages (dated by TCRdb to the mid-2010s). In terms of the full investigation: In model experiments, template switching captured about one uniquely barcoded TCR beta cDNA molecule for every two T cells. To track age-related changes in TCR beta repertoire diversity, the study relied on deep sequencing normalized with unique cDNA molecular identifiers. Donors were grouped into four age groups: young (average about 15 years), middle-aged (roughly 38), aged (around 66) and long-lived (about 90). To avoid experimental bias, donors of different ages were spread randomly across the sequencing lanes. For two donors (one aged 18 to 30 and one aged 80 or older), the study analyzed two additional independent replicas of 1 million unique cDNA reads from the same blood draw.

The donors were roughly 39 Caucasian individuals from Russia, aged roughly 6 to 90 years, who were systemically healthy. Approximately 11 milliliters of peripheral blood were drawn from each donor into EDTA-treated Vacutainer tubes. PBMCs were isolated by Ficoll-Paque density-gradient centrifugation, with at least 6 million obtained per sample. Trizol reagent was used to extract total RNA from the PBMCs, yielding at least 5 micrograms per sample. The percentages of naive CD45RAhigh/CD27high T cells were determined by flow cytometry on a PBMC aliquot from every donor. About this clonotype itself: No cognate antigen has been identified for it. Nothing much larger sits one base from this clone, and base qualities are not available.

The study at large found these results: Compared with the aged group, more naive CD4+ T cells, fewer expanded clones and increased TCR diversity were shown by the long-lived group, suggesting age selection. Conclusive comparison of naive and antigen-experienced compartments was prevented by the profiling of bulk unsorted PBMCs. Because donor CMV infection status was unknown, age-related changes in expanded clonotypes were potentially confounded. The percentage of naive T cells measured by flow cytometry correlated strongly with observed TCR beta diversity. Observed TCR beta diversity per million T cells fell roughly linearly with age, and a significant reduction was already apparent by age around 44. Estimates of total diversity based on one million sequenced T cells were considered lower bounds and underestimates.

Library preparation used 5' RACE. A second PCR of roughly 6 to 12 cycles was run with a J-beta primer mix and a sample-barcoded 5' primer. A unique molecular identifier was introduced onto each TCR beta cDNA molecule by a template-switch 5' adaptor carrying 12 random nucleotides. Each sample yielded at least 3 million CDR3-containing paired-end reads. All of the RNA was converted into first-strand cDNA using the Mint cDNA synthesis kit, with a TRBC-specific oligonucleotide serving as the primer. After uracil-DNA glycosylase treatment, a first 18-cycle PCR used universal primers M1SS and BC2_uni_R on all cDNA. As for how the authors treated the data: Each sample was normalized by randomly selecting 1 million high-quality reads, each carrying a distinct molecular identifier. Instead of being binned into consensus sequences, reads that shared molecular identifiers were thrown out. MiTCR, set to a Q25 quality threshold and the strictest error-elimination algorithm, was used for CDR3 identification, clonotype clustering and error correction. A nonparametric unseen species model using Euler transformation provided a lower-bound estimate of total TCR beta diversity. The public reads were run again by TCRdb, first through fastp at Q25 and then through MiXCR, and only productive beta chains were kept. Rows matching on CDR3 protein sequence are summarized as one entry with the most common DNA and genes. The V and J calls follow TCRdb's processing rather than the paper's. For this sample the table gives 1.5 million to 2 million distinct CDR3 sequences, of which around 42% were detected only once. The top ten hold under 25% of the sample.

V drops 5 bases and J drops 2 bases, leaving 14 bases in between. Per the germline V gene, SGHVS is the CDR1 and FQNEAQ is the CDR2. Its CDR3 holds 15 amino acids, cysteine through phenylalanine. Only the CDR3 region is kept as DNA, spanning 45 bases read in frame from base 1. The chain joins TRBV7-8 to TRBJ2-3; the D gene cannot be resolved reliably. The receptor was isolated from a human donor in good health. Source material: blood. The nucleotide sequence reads TGTGCCAGCAGCCCCCCCACCGGAGCCACAGATACGCAGTATTTT. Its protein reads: CASSPPTGATDTQYF.